Given below is one T cell receptor (beta chain) in context. No antigen is known for it. The sample originates from a study of CD8 T cells in Susac syndrome. Overall study results and limits: Acknowledgment was made by the study that its TCR sequencing and HLA analysis involved a relatively small number of individuals.

RNA, at about 0.5 to 1 ug, was reverse transcribed with random hexamers. Amplification of TCR beta CDR3 was carried out by immunoSEQ multiplex PCR, which covered 54 Vbeta and 13 Jbeta segments. TCRdb reprocessed the immunoSEQ multiplex PCR reads with MiXCR, giving one entry per CDR3 protein. The sample holds some 180,000 distinct CDR3 sequences; about 95% are singletons and the top ten take 0.1%. V was shortened by 3 bases and J by 4 bases, with 7 bases between the two germline ends. CDR1 and CDR2 from the germline V gene are DFQATT and SNEGSKA (reference sequence). The CDR3 is 12 residues long. High-throughput TCR beta sequencing covered peripheral CD8+ and CD4+ T cells. Bulk CD8+ and CD4+ cells came from magnetic negative isolation; CD8+ TEMRA by FACS.

Material: CD4+ T cells from PBMCs. This TCR was recovered from a human donor in good health. The V and J genes are TRBV20-1 and TRBJ2-1; D uncertain. CDR3 region: CSASILYNEQFF. Written as DNA, the CDR3 is TGCAGTGCTAGCATCCTTTACAATGAGCAGTTCTTC.